One sample yielded the 20 T cell receptor beta chains listed below, sequenced in a study of post-analysis software for immune sequencing data. Study-wide points: Included in a set of several TRBV segments more frequent in patients than controls were TRBV5-6, TRBV5-1 and TRBV20-1.

Tagging with unique molecular identifiers was a feature of the TCR beta cDNA libraries. From the PCR reads, TCRdb called clonotypes with MiXCR, one entry per CDR3 protein. In the table there are more than 450,000 distinct CDR3 sequences, approximately 31% of which are singletons. The antigens these receptors bind are not known. The sequencing input was blood. These receptor sequences come from a girl aged 2-17 years with multiple sclerosis.

The gene calls are TRBV6-5 and TRBJ1-2; D not resolved. V shed 4 bases and J shed 8 bases, with 14 bases lying between them. CDR1 is MNHEY, CDR2 SVGAGI, per germline. The CDR3 is made up of 13 amino acids. The CDR3 reads CASSSHMERGYTF. CDR3 nucleotide sequence: TGTGCCAGCAGTTCCCACATGGAGAGAGGCTACACCTTC.

This clonotype was picked up a small number of times. The chain carries TRBV10-3 and TRBJ2-5; 9 nucleotides line up with TRBD1. The CDR3 length is 15 residues. The V segment lost 3 bases and the J segment 5 bases; nucleotides outside the gene matches: 7. Per germline, CDR1 ENHRY and CDR2 SYGVKD. The DNA for the CDR3 is TGTGCCATCAGTGATCAGACAGGGGGTGTCGAGACCCAGTACTTC. Its translation: CAISDQTGGVETQYF.

To note about this clonotype: A much larger clone lies one base from this, so it may be a read error. The rearrangement joins TRBV7-7 to TRBJ2-1, with a weak D call TRBD2 (6 bases). The CDR3 runs 15 residues. Per germline, CDR1 SSHAT and CDR2 FNYEAQ (reference sequence). CDR3: CASSLAAAPGSEQFF. The CDR3 DNA follows: TGTGCTAGCAGCTTAGCGGCGGCGCCCGGTAGTGAGCAGTTCTTC.

This clonotype was seen a few times. The rearrangement joins TRBV10-2 to TRBJ2-7; 8 positions match TRBD1. Germline CDR1 is WSHSY and CDR2 is SAAADI. Losses at the gene ends were 6 bases for V and 7 bases for J; bases not matched to a gene: 11. The CDR3 is 14 residues long. In DNA form, the CDR3 reads TGCGCCAGCAGGGATAGGCAGGGGGCTCGAGAGCAGTACTTC. Protein: CASRDRQGAREQYF.

The rearrangement uses TRBV5-1 and TRBJ2-1; 13 positions match TRBD2. CDR1 is SGHRS and CDR2 is YFSETQ in the germline V gene. There are 17 residues in the CDR3. Trimming took 4 bases from V and 1 from J; bases not matched to a gene: 5. The CDR3 DNA reads TGCGCCAGCAGCAGGACTAGCGGGGGTGCTTCCTACAATGAGCAGTTCTTC. It translates to CASSRTSGGASYNEQFF.

The chain has TRBV20-1 and TRBJ2-1; 11 bases fit TRBD2. The CDR3 spans 18 residues. Germline V gene data show CDR1 as DFQATT and CDR2 as SNEGSKA (reference sequence). J was trimmed by 0 bases and V by 3 bases; bases with no gene match: 10. DNA for the CDR3: TGCAGTGCTAGTGTACTAGCGGGGGAGTGGAGCTCCTACAATGAGCAGTTCTTC. This codes for CSASVLAGEWSSYNEQFF.

In the case of this clonotype: The CDR3 ends on some other residue instead of the conserved phenylalanine or tryptophan, so this is likely a read error. V usage is TRBV7-8 and J usage is TRBJ2-1; no definite D call. This CDR3 is 16 amino acids long. The germline V gene encodes CDR1 SGHVS and CDR2 FQNEAQ. The ends were cut back, 4 bases at V and 2 bases at J, with 15 bases in the middle. The CDR3 protein is CASSSRRLAPYNEQFV. CDR3 in DNA: TGTGCCAGCAGCTCCCGTCGCTTAGCCCCCTACAATGAGCAGTTCGTC.

In this sample, this clonotype turned up a few times. This chain links TRBV27 with TRBJ1-1; 8 nucleotides line up with TRBD1. After removal of 3 bases from V and 5 bases from J, the junction contained 2 bases not matched to a gene. This CDR3 has 13 residues. Germline loops: CDR1 MNHEY, CDR2 SMNVEV (reference sequence). CDR3 DNA sequence: TGTGCCAGCAGTTTCAGGGACAGGACTGAAGCTTTCTTT. Amino acid sequence: CASSFRDRTEAFF.

The chain has TRBV7-8 and TRBJ2-3; 7 bases map to TRBD2. The germline gives CDR1 SGHVS, CDR2 FQNEAQ. This CDR3 is 20 amino acids long. Germline trimming cut 2 bases from V and 2 bases from J; bases unmatched to any gene: 19. The CDR3 here is CASSLSFPDESGDLTDTQYF. CDR3 DNA sequence: TGTGCCAGCAGCTTATCGTTTCCGGACGAAAGCGGGGACCTCACAGATACGCAGTATTTT.

The V gene is TRBV6-1, the J gene TRBJ2-7; 11 bases map to TRBD2. V dropped 5 bases and J dropped 6; count of bases not matched to a gene: 12. The CDR3 loop spans 16 amino acids. CDR1 is MNHNS, CDR2 SASEGT, per germline. The CDR3 sequence: CASSLGSGGAFFEQYF. DNA for the CDR3: TGTGCCAGCAGTCTGGGTAGCGGGGGGGCTTTCTTCGAGCAGTACTTC.

This chain joins TRBV5-5 and TRBJ2-3; D is ambiguous. Germline CDR1 is SGHKS and CDR2 is YYEKEE (reference sequence). The V and J ends lost 1 base and 6 bases respectively, with 12 bases between them. This CDR3 contains 14 residues. In nucleotides, the CDR3 is TGTGCCAGCAGCTTGTCACGGGTTGACGATACGCAGTATTTT. Its protein product is CASSLSRVDDTQYF.

The rearrangement links TRBV27 to TRBJ2-3; 9 nucleotides line up with TRBD1. The trim removed 4 bases at V and 2 bases at J, leaving 1 base unmatched. This CDR3 contains 14 residues. Germline-derived CDR1 and CDR2 are MNHEY and SMNVEV (reference sequence). The CDR3 reads CASSWTGVTDTQYF. In DNA, the CDR3 is TGTGCCAGCAGTTGGACAGGGGTCACAGATACGCAGTATTTT.

The chain joins TRBV20-1 to TRBJ2-7; 8 bases map to TRBD2. The V gene end was trimmed by 6 bases and the J gene end by 6 bases; junction bases not matched to a gene: 13. Germline-derived CDR1 and CDR2 are DFQATT and SNEGSKA (reference sequence). The CDR3 loop spans 14 amino acids. The CDR3 region is CSAQKDGRATEQYF. The CDR3 bases are TGCAGTGCCCAGAAGGACGGGAGGGCCACCGAGCAGTACTTC.

This chain uses TRBV2 with TRBJ2-1, with D perhaps matching TRBD1 (5 bases). Trimming removed 0 bases from V and 7 bases from J, with 13 bases in between. Germline V gives CDR1 SNHLY, CDR2 FYNNEI. The CDR3 is 15 residues long. This CDR3 is CASSEARQPKNEQFF. The CDR3 DNA sequence: TGTGCCAGCAGTGAAGCGAGACAGCCCAAAAATGAGCAGTTCTTC.

This clonotype was seen more than once but under ten times. The chain uses TRBV4-1 and TRBJ1-2; D gene ambiguous. This CDR3 comprises 14 residues. V gave up 1 base and J gave up 8 bases, with 14 bases separating them. The germline CDR1 and CDR2 sequences are MGHRA and YSYEKL. CDR3 DNA sequence: TGCGCCAGCAGCCAAGGTGCTCTCACGGGAGGCTACACCTTC. Protein: CASSQGALTGGYTF.

This clonotype was seen only a few times. The V call is TRBV10-3, the J call TRBJ2-5; 8 nucleotides align to TRBD1. CDR3 size: 13 residues. V lost 6 bases, J lost 5 bases, and 5 bases stayed unmatched. Germline V gene lookup returns CDR1 ENHRY and CDR2 SYGVKD. This chain's CDR3 is CAIRTGGDETQYF. The CDR3 DNA follows: TGTGCCATCAGAACAGGGGGAGACGAGACCCAGTACTTC.

This clonotype was observed a handful of times. CDR3 DNA sequence: TGTGCCAGCAGTCCTGGGACTATACAGTACTTC. It encodes CASSPGTIQYF. The chain is built from TRBV27 and TRBJ2-7; 7 bases fit TRBD2. V lost 5 bases to trimming and J lost 10 bases; unmatched junction nucleotides: 5. The V gene's germline CDR1 is MNHEY and CDR2 SMNVEV (reference sequence). This CDR3 contains 11 residues.

This clonotype was counted between two and nine times. The J gene is TRBJ1-2, the V gene TRBV4-1; 7 nucleotides match TRBD1. CDR3 length equals 15 residues. Germline values: CDR1 MGHRA, CDR2 YSYEKL. Trimming took 4 bases from V and 3 from J; bases not matched to a gene: 8. CDR3 in DNA: TGCGCCAGCAGCCCTGGGACAGATCTTGACTATGGCTACACCTTC. This sequence encodes CASSPGTDLDYGYTF.

V and J are TRBV9 and TRBJ1-1; D ambiguous. The V end lost 3 bases, the J end lost 1 base, and 7 bases lay between the germline ends. The CDR3 consists of 13 residues. From germline, CDR1 is SGDLS and CDR2 YYNGEE. The CDR3 is CASSALSNTEAFF. The CDR3 DNA reads as TGTGCCAGCAGCGCACTTTCGAACACTGAAGCTTTCTTT.

The V and J genes are TRBV6-1 and TRBJ2-1; 8 bases align to TRBD1. CDR1 and CDR2 from the germline V gene are MNHNS and SASEGT. V lost 8 bases and J lost 9; bases outside the gene matches: 12. This CDR3 spans 14 amino acids. CDR3 sequence (DNA): TGTGCCAGCCGCGGTCCAGGGGGCATTAGTGAGCAGTTCTTC. Amino acids: CASRGPGGISEQFF.